These 16 T cell receptor beta chains share one sample of origin, sequenced in a study of regulatory T cells in long-lasting Graves disease. Time point reported: persistent/refractory GD, antithyroid drugs over 5 years with positive TRAb. There was RNA extracted from PBMCs, and the TCR library was made from it. To make TCR beta libraries, researchers used iRepertoire HTBI primers and Arm-PCR of CDR3 regions. TCRdb re-called the multiplex PCR reads through MiXCR, storing one row per CDR3 protein. The data hold about 400,000 distinct CDR3 sequences, with around 20% observed a single time. The starting material was peripheral blood mononuclear cells (PBMCs), obtained when the disease was refractory, from a patient treated with antithyroid drugs. These TCRs come from a female donor with Graves disease.

This clonotype showed up many times. The chain recombines TRBV5-5 with TRBJ1-1, with D maybe TRBD1 (5 bases). V lost 4 bases to trimming and J lost 4 bases, with 14 bases between them. The germline V gene encodes CDR1 SGHKS and CDR2 YYEKEE (reference sequence). CDR3 length: 14 amino acids. The CDR3 DNA reads TGTGCCAGCAGCCCCTCTTCCGGGGGCACTGAAGCTTTCTTT. Amino acids: CASSPSSGGTEAFF.

This clonotype has just a few counts. The chain links TRBV6-1 to TRBJ2-7, with TRBD1 matching over 8 bases. The germline CDR1 and CDR2 sequences are MNHNS and SASEGT. The trim removed 6 bases at V and 9 bases at J, leaving 7 bases unmatched. This CDR3 comprises 12 residues. The CDR3 protein is CASSQGAIAQYF. The CDR3 DNA follows: TGTGCCAGCAGCCAGGGGGCGATTGCGCAGTACTTC.

The CDR3 DNA reads TGTGCCAGCAGTGGCCCCGGGACAGGGGTTGCCTACGAGCAGTACTTC. As protein: CASSGPGTGVAYEQYF. This rearrangement joins TRBV6-1 to TRBJ2-7; 10 positions match TRBD1. The germline V gene has CDR1 MNHNS and CDR2 SASEGT. Losses at the gene ends were 4 bases for V and 2 bases for J; bases not matched to a gene: 8. The CDR3 covers 16 residues.

This chain links TRBV29-1 with TRBJ1-1; 7 positions match TRBD1. Germline CDR1 and CDR2: SQVTM and ANQGSEA. The J segment lost 0 bases and the V segment lost 7 bases, leaving 8 bases of the junction unmatched. The CDR3 runs to 14 residues. The CDR3 sequence: CSASGGLMNTEAFF. The CDR3 nucleotides are TGCAGCGCCTCAGGGGGGCTGATGAACACTGAAGCTTTCTTT.

This clonotype has a count of ten or more. The V gene is TRBV28, the J gene TRBJ2-5; 7 nucleotides line up with TRBD1. Per the germline V gene, CDR1 is MDHEN and CDR2 is SYDVKM. This CDR3 region has 15 residues. V shed 5 bases and J 2 bases; nucleotides not matched to a gene: 8. The CDR3 nucleotides read TGTGCCAGCAGTCAACAGGGGTTTGGACAAGAGACCCAGTACTTC. This codes for CASSQQGFGQETQYF.

This clonotype was detected a few times. The J gene is TRBJ1-1, the V gene TRBV18; 11 positions match TRBD1. V shed 3 bases, J shed 6 bases, and the junction held 12 bases outside the gene matches. In germline, CDR1 is KGHSH, CDR2 LQKENI. The CDR3 runs 17 residues. The CDR3 sequence is CASSPPGTGGGRAEAFF. CDR3 nucleotides: TGTGCCAGCTCACCCCCCGGGACAGGGGGGGGTAGGGCTGAAGCTTTCTTT.

Details on this clonotype: This may come from a read error, since a much larger clone is one base off. The V gene is TRBV12-3 or TRBV12-4, the J gene TRBJ1-4, with 9 bases aligning to TRBD1. The CDR3 loop spans 16 amino acids. The CDR3 bases are TGTGCCGGCAGTGGGGGACAGGGATGGAACAATGAAAAACTGTTTTTT. Amino acid sequence: CAGSGGQGWNNEKLFF.

Details on this clonotype: A clone one base away is much larger, so this may be a read error. The chain couples TRBV6-5 to TRBJ2-2, with 7 bases aligning to TRBD1. The CDR3 consists of 13 residues. V lost 2 bases and J lost 6; bases outside the gene matches: 0. The germline V gene encodes CDR1 MNHEY and CDR2 SVGAGI. CDR3 DNA sequence: TGTGCCAGCAGTTACCAGGGGGCCGGGGAGCTGTTTTTT. It yields the protein CASSYQGAGELFF.

The chain recombines TRBV6-1 with TRBJ2-6, with 7 bases identical to TRBD1. This CDR3 has 15 residues. Trimming removed 6 bases from V and 1 base from J; junction bases left unmatched: 3. CDR1 is MNHNS and CDR2 is SASEGT in the germline V gene. CDR3 DNA: TGTGCCAGCAGAGGGACAGTATCTGGGGCCAACGTCCTGACTTTC. Amino acids: CASRGTVSGANVLTF.

The table lists this clonotype with a few counts. This chain joins TRBV4-3 and TRBJ2-7, with 8 bases lining up with TRBD1. The V and J ends lost 6 bases and 4 bases, in that order; junction bases with no gene match: 5. The length of the CDR3 is 13 residues. The germline CDR1 and CDR2 sequences are LGHNA and YSLEER. The CDR3 is CASSQDREYEQYF. CDR3 DNA: TGCGCCAGCAGTCAGGACAGGGAGTACGAGCAGTACTTC.

This clonotype came up a few times. The rearrangement joins TRBV7-9 to TRBJ2-7, with 7 bases identical to TRBD1. CDR1 SEHNR and CDR2 FQNEAQ come from the germline V gene (reference sequence). The CDR3 has 15 residues. Trimming cost V 0 bases and J 2 bases; bases outside gene matches: 4. The DNA for the CDR3 is TGTGCCAGCAGCTTAGCAGGGGGCGCAACCTACGAGCAGTACTTC. It is translated as CASSLAGGATYEQYF.

This clonotype was counted at least ten times. This chain uses TRBV30 with TRBJ2-2, with 7 positions matching TRBD1. The CDR3 is 16 residues long. With 1 base clipped from V and 1 base from J, the junction kept 6 bases outside the gene matches. Germline values: CDR1 GTSNPN, CDR2 SVGIG (reference sequence). The CDR3, as DNA: TGTGCCTGGAGTGGGGTGGGACAGATGAACACCGGGGAGCTGTTTTTT. Encoded protein: CAWSGVGQMNTGELFF.

This chain connects TRBV19 to TRBJ2-5; 8 bases match TRBD2. The junction had 3 bases not matched to a gene; V was cut back by 7 bases and J by 5 bases. CDR1 is LNHDA, CDR2 SQIVND, per germline (reference sequence). The CDR3 loop spans 12 amino acids. The CDR3 reads CASTGGDETQYF. The CDR3 DNA is TGTGCCAGTACGGGAGGGGACGAGACCCAGTACTTC.

The chain uses TRBV4-1 and TRBJ2-7; TRBD2 is a possible D gene (6 bases). The CDR3 contains 15 residues. Trimming stripped 1 base from V and 1 base from J, with 11 bases between. Germline V gene sequence: CDR1 MGHRA, CDR2 YSYEKL. The CDR3 coding sequence is TGCGCCAGCAGCCAAGTTATGGGAGGATCCTACGAGCAGTACTTC. This sequence encodes CASSQVMGGSYEQYF.

V usage is TRBV6-1 and J usage is TRBJ1-2; D not certain. Trimming removed 6 bases at V and 8 bases at J, with 13 bases between. Germline V gene sequence: CDR1 MNHNS, CDR2 SASEGT. The CDR3 has 12 residues. CDR3 nucleotide sequence: TGTGCCAGCAGCGGAGCAGTAGCCGGCTACACCTTC. It specifies CASSGAVAGYTF.

The chain joins TRBV10-3 to TRBJ2-7; D perhaps matches TRBD2 (5 bases). Germline CDR1 is ENHRY and CDR2 is SYGVKD. Trimming shortened V by 6 bases and J by 0 bases, and 15 bases separated the two germline ends. The CDR3 is made up of 15 amino acids. The DNA for the CDR3 is TGTGCCATCAGGAGGCCGGTGGGGAGCTCCTACGAGCAGTACTTC. Its translation: CAIRRPVGSSYEQYF.